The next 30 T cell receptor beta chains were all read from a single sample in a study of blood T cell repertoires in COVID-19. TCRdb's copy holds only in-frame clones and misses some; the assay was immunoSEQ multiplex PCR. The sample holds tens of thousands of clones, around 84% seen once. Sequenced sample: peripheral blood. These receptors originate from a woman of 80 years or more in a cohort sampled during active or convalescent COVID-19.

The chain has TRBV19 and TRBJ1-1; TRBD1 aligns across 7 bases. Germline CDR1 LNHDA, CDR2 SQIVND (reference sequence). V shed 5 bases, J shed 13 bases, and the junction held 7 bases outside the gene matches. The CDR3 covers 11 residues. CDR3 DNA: TGTGCCAGTAGTTCATGGGACAGAAGTTTCTTT. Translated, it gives CASSSWDRSFF.

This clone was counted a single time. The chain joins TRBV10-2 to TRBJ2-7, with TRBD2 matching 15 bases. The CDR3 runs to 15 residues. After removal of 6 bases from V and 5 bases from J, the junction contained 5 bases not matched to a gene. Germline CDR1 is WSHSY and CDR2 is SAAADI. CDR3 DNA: TGCGCCAGCAGCAGGACTAGCGGGAGGGAGGACGAGCAGTACTTC. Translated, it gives CASSRTSGREDEQYF.

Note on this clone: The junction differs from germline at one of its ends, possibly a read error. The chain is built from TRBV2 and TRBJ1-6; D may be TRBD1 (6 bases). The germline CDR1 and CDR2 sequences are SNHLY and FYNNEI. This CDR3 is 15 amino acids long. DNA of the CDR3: TGTGCCAGCAGTGGTCGGGCAGGGGATAAATCACCCCTCCACTTT. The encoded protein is CASSGRAGDKSPLHF.

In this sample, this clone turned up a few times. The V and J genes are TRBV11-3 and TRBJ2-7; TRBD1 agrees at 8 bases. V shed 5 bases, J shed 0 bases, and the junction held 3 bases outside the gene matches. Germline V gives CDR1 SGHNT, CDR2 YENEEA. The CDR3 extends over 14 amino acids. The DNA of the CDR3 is TGTGCCAGCAGCGCACAGGGGGTCTCCTACGAGCAGTACGTC. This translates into CASSAQGVSYEQYV.

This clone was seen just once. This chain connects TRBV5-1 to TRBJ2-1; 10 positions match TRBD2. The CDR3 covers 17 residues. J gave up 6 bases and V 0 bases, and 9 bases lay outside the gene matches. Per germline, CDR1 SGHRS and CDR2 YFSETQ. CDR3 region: CASSLEPAGGPRNEQFF. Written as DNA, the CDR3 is TGCGCCAGCAGCTTGGAGCCAGCGGGAGGGCCCCGCAATGAGCAGTTCTTC.

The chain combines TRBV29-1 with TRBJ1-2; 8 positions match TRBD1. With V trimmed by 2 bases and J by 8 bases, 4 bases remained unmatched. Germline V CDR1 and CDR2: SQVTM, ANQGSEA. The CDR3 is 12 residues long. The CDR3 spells CSVERTGIGYTF. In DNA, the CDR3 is TGCAGCGTTGAAAGGACAGGGATCGGCTACACCTTC.

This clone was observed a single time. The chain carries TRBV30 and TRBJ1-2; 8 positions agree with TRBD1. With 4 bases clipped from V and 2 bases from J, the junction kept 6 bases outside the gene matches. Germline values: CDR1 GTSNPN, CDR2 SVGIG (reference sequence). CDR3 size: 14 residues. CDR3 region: CAWNDRGANYGYTF. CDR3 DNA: TGTGCCTGGAACGACAGGGGTGCCAACTATGGCTACACCTTC.

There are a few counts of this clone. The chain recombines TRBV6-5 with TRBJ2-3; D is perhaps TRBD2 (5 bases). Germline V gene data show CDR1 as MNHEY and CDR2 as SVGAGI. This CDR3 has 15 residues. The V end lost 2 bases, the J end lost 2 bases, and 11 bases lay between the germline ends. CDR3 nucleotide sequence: TGTGCCAGCAGTTACCAGCGGTACCCCACAGATACGCAGTATTTT. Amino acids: CASSYQRYPTDTQYF.

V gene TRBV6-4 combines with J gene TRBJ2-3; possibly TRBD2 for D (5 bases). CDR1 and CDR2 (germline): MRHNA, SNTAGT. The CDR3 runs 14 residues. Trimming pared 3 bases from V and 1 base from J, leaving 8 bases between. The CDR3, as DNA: TGTGCCAGCAGTGAGGCGGGCGGCACAGATACGCAGTATTTT. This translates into CASSEAGGTDTQYF.

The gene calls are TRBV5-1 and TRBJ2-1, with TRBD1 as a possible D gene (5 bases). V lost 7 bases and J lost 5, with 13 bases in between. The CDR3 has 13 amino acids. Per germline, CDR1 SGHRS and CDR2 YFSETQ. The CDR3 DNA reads TGCGCCAGCGCAGGGCTACTGGACAATGAGCAGTTCTTC. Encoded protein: CASAGLLDNEQFF.

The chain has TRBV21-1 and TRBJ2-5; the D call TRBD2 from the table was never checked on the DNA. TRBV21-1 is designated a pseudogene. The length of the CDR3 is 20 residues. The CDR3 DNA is TGTGCCATCCTCCCCCATGGGCTAGCTATCTTAATCGCTGAGAAAGAGACCCAGTACTTC. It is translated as CAILPHGLAILIAEKETQYF.

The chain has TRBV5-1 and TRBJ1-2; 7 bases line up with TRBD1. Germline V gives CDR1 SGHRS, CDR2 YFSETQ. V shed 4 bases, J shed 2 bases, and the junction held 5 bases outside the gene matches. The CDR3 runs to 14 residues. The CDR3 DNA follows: TGCGCCAGCAGCCCGACAGGGATCAACTATGGCTACACCTTC. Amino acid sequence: CASSPTGINYGYTF.

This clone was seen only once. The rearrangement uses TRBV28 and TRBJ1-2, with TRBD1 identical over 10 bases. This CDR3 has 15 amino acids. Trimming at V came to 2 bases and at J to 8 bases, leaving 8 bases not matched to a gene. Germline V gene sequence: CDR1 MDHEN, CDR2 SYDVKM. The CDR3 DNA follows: TGTGCCAGCAGTTTAGGCAGACAGGGGGCGCAAGGCTACACCTTC. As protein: CASSLGRQGAQGYTF.

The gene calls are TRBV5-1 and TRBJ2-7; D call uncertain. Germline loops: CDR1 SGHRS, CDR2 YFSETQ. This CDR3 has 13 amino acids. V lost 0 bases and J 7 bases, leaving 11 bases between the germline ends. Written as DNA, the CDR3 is TGCGCCAGCAGCTTGGCATCCTCCGGTGAGCAGTACTTC. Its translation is CASSLASSGEQYF.

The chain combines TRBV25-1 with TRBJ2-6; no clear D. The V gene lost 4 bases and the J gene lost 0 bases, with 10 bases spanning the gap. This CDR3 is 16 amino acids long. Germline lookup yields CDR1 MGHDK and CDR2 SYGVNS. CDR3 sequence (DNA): TGTGCCAGCAGTGTCAGTTTGCTCTCTGGGGCCAACGTCCTGACTTTC. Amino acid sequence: CASSVSLLSGANVLTF.

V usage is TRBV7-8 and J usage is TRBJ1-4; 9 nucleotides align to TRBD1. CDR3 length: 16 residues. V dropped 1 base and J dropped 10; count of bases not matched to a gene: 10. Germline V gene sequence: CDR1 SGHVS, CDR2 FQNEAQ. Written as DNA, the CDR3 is TGTGCCAGCAGCTTAGTAGGGGGGACAGGGTCCGTAAAACTGTTTTTT. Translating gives CASSLVGGTGSVKLFF.

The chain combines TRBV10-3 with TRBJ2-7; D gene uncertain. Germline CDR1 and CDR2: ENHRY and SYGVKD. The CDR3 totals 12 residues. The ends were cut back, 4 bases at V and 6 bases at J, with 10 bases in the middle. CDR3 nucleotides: TGTGCCATCAGTGGAATTAGTCCCGAGCAGTACTTC. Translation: CAISGISPEQYF.

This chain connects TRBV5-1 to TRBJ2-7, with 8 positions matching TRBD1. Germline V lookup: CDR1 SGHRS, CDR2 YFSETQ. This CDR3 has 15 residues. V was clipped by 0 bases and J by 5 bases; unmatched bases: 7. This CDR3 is CASSLGAGGSDEQYF. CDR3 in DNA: TGCGCCAGCAGCTTGGGGGCAGGGGGCTCGGACGAGCAGTACTTC.

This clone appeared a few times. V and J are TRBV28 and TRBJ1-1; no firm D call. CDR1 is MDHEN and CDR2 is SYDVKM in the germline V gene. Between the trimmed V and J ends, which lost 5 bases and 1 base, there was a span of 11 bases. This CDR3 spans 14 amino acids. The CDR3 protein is CASSPLGGNTEAFF. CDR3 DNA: TGTGCCAGCAGTCCCCTCGGTGGGAACACTGAAGCTTTCTTT.

CDR3 sequence reads: CASSLDQGSQETQYF. CDR3 nucleotide sequence: TGTGCCAGCAGCTTAGATCAGGGCAGCCAAGAGACCCAGTACTTC. This chain connects TRBV11-2 to TRBJ2-5; a weak D match, TRBD1 (5 bases). This CDR3 is built from 15 residues. Trimming removed 0 bases at V and 1 base at J, with 9 bases between. In germline, CDR1 is SGHAT, CDR2 FQNNGV.

CDR3 loop: CASSGLGRRGTQYF. The CDR3 nucleotides read TGTGCCAGCAGCGGCTTGGGCCGGCGGGGGACCCAGTACTTC. This chain joins TRBV9 and TRBJ2-5, with TRBD2 as a possible D gene (6 bases). Trimming cost V 3 bases and J 7 bases, with 16 bases left between them. This CDR3 comprises 14 residues. Germline CDR1 reads SGDLS; CDR2 reads YYNGEE.

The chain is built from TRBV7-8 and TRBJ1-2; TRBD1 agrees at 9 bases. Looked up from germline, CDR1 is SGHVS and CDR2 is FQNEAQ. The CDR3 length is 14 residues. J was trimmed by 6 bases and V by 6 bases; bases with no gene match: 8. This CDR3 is CASSQGQGIHGYTF. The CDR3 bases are TGTGCCAGCAGTCAGGGACAGGGCATCCATGGCTACACCTTC. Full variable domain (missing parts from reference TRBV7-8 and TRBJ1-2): GAGVSQSPRYKVAKRGQDVALRCDPISGHVSLFWYQQALGQGPEFLTYFQNEAQLDKSGLPSDRFFAERPEGSVSTLKIQRTQQEDSAVYLCASSQGQGIHGYTFGSGTRLTVV.

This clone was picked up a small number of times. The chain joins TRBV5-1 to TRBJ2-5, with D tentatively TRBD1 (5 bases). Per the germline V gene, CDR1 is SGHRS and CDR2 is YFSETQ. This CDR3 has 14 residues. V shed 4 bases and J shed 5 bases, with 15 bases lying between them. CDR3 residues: CASSRNQGWETQYF. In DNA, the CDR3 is TGCGCCAGCAGCCGAAACCAGGGATGGGAGACCCAGTACTTC.

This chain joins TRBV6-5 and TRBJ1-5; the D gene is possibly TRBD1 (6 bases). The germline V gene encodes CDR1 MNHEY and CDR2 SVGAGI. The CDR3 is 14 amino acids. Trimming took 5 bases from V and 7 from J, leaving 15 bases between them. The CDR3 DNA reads TGTGCCAGCAGTAACGGGGGGGGCGAGCAGCCCCAGCATTTT. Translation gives CASSNGGGEQPQHF.

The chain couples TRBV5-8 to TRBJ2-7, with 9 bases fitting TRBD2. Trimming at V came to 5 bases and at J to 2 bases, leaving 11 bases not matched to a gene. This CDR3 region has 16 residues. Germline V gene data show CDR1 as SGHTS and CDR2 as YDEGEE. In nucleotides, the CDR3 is TGTGCCAGCAGTCCACGGGGACTAGCAGGAACCTACGAGCAGTACTTC. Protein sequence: CASSPRGLAGTYEQYF.

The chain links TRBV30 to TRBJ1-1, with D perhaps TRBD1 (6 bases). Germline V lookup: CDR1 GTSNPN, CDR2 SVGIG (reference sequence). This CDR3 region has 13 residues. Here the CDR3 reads CASGGRQNTEAFF. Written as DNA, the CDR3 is TGTGCAAGTGGGGGCAGGCAGAACACTGAAGCTTTCTTT.

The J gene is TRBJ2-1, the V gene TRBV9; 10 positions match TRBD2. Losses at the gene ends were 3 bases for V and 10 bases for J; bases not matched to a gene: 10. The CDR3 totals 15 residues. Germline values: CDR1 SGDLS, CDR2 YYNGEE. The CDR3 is CASSAGLALLGEQFF. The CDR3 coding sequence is TGTGCCAGCAGCGCGGGACTAGCGCTCCTGGGGGAGCAGTTCTTC.

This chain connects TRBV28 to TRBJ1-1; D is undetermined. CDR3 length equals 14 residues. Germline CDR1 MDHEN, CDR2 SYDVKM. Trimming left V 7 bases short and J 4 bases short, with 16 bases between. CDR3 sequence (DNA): TGTGCCAGCAACCCTATCTCTCATTCCACTGAAGCTTTCTTT. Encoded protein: CASNPISHSTEAFF. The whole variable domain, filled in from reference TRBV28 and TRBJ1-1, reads DVKVTQSSRYLVKRTGEKVFLECVQDMDHENMFWYRQDPGLGLRLIYFSYDVKMKEKGDIPEGYSVSREKKERFSLILESASTNQTSMYLCASNPISHSTEAFFGQGTRLTVV.

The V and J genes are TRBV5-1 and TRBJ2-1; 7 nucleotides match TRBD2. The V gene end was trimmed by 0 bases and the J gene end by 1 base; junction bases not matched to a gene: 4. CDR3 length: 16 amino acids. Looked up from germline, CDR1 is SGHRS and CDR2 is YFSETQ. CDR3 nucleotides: TGCGCCAGCAGCTTGGTTGGGGGAGGGTCCTACAATGAGCAGTTCTTC. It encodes CASSLVGGGSYNEQFF.

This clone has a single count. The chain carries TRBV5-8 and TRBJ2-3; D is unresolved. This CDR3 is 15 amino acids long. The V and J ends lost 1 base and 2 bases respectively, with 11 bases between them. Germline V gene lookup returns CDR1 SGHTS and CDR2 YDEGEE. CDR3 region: CASSLHVGYTDTQYF. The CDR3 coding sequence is TGTGCCAGCAGCTTGCACGTCGGGTACACAGATACGCAGTATTTT. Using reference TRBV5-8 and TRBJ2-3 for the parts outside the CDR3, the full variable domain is EAGVTQSPTHLIKTRGQQATLRCSPISGHTSVYWYQQALGLGLQFLLWYDEGEERNRGNFPPRFSGRQFPNYSSELNVNALELEDSALYLCASSLHVGYTDTQYFGPGTRLTVL.